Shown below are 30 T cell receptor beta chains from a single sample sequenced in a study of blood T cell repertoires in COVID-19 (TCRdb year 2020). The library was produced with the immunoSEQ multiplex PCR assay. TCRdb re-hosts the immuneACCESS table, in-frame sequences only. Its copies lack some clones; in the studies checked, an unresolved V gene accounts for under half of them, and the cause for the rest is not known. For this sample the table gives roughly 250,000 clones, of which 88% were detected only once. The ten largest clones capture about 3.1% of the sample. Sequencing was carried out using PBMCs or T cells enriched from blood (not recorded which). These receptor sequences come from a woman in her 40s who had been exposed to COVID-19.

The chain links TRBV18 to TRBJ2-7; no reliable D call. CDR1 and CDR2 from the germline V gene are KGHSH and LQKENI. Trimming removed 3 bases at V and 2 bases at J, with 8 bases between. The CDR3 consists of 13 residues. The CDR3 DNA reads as TGTGCCAGCTCACCGGCCCAGACCTACGAGCAGTACGTC. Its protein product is CASSPAQTYEQYV.

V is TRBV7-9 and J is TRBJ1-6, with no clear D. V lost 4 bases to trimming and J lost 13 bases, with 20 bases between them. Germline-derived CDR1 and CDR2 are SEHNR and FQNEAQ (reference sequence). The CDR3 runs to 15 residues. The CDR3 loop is CASSSQDSQTVPLHF. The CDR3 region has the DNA TGTGCCAGCAGCTCCCAAGACTCCCAAACGGTCCCCCTCCACTTT.

The CDR3 nucleotides are TGTGCCAGCAGCTTGGTCGCAGGGGGCGGGTATGGCTACACCTTC. Protein sequence: CASSLVAGGGYGYTF. The rearrangement links TRBV5-4 to TRBJ1-2; 8 positions agree with TRBD1. This CDR3 spans 15 amino acids. With V trimmed by 0 bases and J by 5 bases, 6 bases remained unmatched. Per the germline V gene, CDR1 is SGHNT and CDR2 is YYREEE (reference sequence).

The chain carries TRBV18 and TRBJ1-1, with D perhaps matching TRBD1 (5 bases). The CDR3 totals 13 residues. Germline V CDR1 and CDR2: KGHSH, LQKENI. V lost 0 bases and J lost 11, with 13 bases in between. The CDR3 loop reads CASSPPTGVLAFF. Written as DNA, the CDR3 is TGTGCCAGCTCACCACCGACGGGGGTTCTGGCTTTCTTT.

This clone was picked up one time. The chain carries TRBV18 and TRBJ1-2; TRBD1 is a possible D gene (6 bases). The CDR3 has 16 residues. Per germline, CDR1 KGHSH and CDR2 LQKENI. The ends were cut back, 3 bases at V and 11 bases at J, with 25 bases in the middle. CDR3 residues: CASSPSLSRVDRPYTF. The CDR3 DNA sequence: TGTGCCAGCTCACCCTCGCTTTCTAGAGTTGACAGGCCATACACCTTC.

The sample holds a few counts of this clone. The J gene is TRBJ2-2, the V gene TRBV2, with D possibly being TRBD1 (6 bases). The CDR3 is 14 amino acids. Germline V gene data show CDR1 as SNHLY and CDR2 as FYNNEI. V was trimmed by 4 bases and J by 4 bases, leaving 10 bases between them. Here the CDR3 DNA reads TGTGCCAGCAGTGTTGACAGGAGCACCGGGGAGCTGTTTTTT. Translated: CASSVDRSTGELFF.

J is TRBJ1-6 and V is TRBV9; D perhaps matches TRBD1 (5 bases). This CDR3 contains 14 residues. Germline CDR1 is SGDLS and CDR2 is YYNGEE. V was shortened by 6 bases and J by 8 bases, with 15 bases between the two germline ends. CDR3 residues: CASTEREGYSPLHF. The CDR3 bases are TGTGCCAGCACCGAACGGGAGGGGTATTCACCCCTCCACTTT.

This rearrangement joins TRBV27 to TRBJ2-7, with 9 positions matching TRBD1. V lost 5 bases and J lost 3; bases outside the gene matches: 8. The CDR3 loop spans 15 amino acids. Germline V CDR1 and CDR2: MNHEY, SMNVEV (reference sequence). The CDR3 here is CASSLTGTGNYEQYF. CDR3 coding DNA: TGTGCCAGCAGTCTTACCGGGACAGGGAACTACGAGCAGTACTTC.

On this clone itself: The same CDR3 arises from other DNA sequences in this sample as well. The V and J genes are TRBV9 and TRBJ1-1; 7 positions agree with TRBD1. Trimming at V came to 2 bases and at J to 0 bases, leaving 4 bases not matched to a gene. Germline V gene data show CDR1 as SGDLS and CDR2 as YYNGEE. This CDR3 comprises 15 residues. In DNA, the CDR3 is TGTGCCAGCAGCGTCCGGGACAGACTGAACACTGAAGCTTTCTTT. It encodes CASSVRDRLNTEAFF.

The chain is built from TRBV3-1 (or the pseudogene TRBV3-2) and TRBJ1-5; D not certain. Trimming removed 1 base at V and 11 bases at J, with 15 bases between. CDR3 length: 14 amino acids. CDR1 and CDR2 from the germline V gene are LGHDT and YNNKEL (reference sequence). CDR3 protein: CASSQGHQPPSQHF. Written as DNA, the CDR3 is TGTGCCAGCAGCCAAGGACACCAACCCCCTTCCCAGCATTTT.

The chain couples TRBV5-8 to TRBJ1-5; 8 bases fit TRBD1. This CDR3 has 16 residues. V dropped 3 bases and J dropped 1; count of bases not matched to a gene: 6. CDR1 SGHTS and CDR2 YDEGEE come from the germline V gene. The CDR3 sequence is CASSSRTGLSNQPQHF. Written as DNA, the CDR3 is TGTGCCAGCAGCTCCCGGACAGGGCTGAGCAATCAGCCCCAGCATTTT.

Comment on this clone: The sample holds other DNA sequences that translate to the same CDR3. The CDR3 DNA reads TGCAGCGTTGAAGGGCGGTTAAACACTGAAGCTTTCTTT. Protein product: CSVEGRLNTEAFF. The rearrangement joins TRBV29-1 to TRBJ1-1; no reliable D call. The CDR3 consists of 13 residues. Germline CDR1 SQVTM, CDR2 ANQGSEA. The ends were cut back, 1 base at V and 2 bases at J, with 8 bases in the middle.

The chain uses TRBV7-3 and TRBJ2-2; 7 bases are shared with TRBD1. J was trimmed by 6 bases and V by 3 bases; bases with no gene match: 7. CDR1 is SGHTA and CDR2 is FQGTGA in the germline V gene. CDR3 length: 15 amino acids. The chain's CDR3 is CASSFQDRLAGELFF. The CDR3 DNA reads TGTGCCAGCAGCTTCCAGGACAGGCTTGCCGGGGAGCTGTTTTTT. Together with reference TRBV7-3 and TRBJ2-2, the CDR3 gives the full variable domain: GAGVSQTPSNKVTEKGKYVELRCDPISGHTALYWYRQSLGQGPEFLIYFQGTGAADDSGLPNDRFFAVRPEGSVSTLKIQRTERGDSAVYLCASSFQDRLAGELFFGEGSRLTVL.

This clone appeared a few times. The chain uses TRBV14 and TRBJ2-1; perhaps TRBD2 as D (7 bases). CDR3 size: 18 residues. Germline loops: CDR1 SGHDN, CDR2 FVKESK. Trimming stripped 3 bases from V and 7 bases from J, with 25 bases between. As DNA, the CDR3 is TGTGCCAGCAGCCAGGGTGTCCAAGGGGGAGGGCCGAGGAATGAGCAGTTCTTC. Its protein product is CASSQGVQGGGPRNEQFF.

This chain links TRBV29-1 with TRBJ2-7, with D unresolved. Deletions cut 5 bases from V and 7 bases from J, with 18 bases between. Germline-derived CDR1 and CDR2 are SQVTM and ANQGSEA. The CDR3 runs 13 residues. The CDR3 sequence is CSVTSAASREQYF. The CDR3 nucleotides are TGCAGCGTTACCTCCGCGGCCAGCCGGGAGCAGTACTTC.

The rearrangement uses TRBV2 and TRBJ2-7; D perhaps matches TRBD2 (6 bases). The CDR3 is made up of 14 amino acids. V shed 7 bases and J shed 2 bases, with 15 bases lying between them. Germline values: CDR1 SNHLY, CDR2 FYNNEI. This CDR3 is CASTERGLAYEQYV. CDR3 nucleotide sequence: TGTGCCAGCACCGAAAGGGGACTCGCCTACGAGCAGTACGTC.

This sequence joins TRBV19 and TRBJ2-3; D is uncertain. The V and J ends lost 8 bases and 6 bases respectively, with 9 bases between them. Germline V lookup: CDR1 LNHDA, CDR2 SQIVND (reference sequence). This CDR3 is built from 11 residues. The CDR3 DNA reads TGTGCCAGTTCATCCGGGGATACGCAGTATTTT. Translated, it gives CASSSGDTQYF.

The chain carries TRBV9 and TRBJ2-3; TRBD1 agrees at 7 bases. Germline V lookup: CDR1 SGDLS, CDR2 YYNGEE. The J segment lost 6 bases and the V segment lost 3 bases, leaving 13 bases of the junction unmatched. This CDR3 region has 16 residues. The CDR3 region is CASSERGLAQWDTQYF. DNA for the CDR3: TGTGCCAGCAGCGAAAGGGGGCTAGCCCAGTGGGATACGCAGTATTTT.

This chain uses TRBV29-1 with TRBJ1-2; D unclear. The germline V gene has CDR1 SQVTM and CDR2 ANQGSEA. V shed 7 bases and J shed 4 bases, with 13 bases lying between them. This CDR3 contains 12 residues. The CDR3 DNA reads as TGCAGCGCCGGGGTACCTCTCTATGGCTACACCTTC. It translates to CSAGVPLYGYTF.

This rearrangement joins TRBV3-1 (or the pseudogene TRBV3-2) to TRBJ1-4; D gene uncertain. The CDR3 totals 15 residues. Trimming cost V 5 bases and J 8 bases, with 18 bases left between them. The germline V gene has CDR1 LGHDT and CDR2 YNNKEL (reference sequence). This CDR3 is CASSEMGSSGEKLFF. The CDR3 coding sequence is TGTGCCAGCAGCGAAATGGGGAGTTCTGGAGAAAAACTGTTTTTT.

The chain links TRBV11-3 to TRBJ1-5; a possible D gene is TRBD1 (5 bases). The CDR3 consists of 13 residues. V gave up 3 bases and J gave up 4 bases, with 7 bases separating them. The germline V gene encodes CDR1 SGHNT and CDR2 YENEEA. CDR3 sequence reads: CASSLQGNQPQHF. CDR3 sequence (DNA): TGTGCCAGCAGCTTGCAGGGTAATCAGCCCCAGCATTTT.

CDR3 loop: CASSLGAGDSEQFF. DNA for the CDR3: TGTGCCAGCAGCTTAGGGGCGGGGGATAGTGAGCAGTTCTTC. The chain uses TRBV11-2 and TRBJ2-1; 7 nucleotides align to TRBD2. The CDR3 length is 14 residues. Germline CDR1 and CDR2: SGHAT and FQNNGV. The J segment lost 9 bases and the V segment lost 1 base, leaving 6 bases of the junction unmatched.

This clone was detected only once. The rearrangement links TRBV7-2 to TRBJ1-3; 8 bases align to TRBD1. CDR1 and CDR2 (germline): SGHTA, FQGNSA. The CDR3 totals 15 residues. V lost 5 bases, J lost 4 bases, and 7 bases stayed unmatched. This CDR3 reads CASSRAGGEGNTIYF. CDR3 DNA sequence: TGTGCCAGCAGCAGGGCAGGGGGCGAAGGAAACACCATATATTTT. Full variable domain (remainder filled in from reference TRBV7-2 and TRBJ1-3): GAGVSQSPSNKVTEKGKDVELRCDPISGHTALYWYRQSLGQGLEFLIYFQGNSAPDKSGLPSDRFSAERTGGSVSTLTIQRTQQEDSAVYLCASSRAGGEGNTIYFGEGSWLTVV.

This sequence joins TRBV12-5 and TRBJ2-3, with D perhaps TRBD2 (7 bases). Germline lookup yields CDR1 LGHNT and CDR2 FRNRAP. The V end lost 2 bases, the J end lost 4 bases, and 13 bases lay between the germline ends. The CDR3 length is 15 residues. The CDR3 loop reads CASGLRGGGADTQYF. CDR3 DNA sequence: TGTGCTAGTGGTTTGAGAGGGGGGGGCGCAGATACGCAGTATTTT.

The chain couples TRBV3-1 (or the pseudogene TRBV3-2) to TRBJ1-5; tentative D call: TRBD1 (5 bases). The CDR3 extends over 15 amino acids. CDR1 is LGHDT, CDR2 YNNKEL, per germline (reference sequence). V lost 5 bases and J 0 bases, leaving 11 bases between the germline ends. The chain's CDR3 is CASSSTVTSNQPQHF. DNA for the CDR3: TGTGCCAGCAGCTCGACAGTTACTAGCAATCAGCCCCAGCATTTT.

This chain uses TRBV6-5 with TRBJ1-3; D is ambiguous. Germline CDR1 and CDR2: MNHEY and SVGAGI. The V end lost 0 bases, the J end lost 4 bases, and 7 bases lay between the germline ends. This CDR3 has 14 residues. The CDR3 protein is CASSYSGIGNTIYF. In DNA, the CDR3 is TGTGCCAGCAGTTACTCCGGGATAGGAAACACCATATATTTT.

CDR3 protein: CASSLLRAGVLTGELFF. The CDR3 DNA reads as TGTGCCAGCAGCTTGTTAAGAGCGGGAGTCTTGACCGGGGAGCTGTTTTTT. The chain employs TRBV5-6 and TRBJ2-2; 8 nucleotides line up with TRBD2. This CDR3 contains 17 residues. J was trimmed by 5 bases and V by 1 base; bases with no gene match: 10. Germline CDR1 reads SGHDT; CDR2 reads YYEEEE.

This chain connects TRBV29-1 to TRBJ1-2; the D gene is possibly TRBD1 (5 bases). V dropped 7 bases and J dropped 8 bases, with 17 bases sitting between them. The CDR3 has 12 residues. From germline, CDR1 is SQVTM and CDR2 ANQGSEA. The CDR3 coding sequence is TGCAGCGGCCACGGAGGGGTAGGAGGCTACACCTTC. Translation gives CSGHGGVGGYTF.

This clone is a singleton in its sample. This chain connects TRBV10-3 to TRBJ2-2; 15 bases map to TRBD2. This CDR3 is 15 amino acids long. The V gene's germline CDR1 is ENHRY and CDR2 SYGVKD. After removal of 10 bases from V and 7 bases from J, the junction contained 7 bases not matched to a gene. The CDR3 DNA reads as TGTGCCACGAAGGGACTAGCGGGGGGAGGCGGGGAGCTGTTTTTT. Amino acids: CATKGLAGGGGELFF.

The CDR3 nucleotides are TGTGCCAGCAGCCGAGCCATGAACACTGAAGCTTTCTTT. Translated, it gives CASSRAMNTEAFF. The chain links TRBV9 to TRBJ1-1; no clear D. Trimming stripped 4 bases from V and 0 bases from J, with 7 bases between. CDR1 and CDR2 from the germline V gene are SGDLS and YYNGEE. The CDR3 runs 13 residues. Full variable domain (outside the CDR3, taken from reference TRBV9 and TRBJ1-1): DSGVTQTPKHLITATGQRVTLRCSPRSGDLSVYWYQQSLDQGLQFLIQYYNGEERAKGNILERFSAQQFPDLHSELNLSSLELGDSALYFCASSRAMNTEAFFGQGTRLTVV.